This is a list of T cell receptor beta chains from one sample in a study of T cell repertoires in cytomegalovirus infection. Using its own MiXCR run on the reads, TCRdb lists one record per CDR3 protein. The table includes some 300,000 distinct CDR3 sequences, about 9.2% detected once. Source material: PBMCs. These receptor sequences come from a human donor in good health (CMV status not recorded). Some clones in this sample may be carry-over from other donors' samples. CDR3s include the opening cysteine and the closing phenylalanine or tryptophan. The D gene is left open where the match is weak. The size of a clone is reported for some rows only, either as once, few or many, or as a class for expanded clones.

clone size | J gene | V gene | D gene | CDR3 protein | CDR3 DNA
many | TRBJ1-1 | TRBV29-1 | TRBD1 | CSVQGGGHTEAFF | TGCAGCGTCCAGGGGGGGGGCCACACTGAAGCTTTCTTT
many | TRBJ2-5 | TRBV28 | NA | CASSLASRHETQYF | TGTGCCAGCAGTTTGGCTTCCCGTCACGAGACCCAGTACTTC
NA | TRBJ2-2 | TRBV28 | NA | CASRSFTGELFF | TGTGCCAGCAGAAGTTTCACCGGGGAGCTGTTTTTT
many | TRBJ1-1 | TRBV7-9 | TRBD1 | CASSTGTGTSTEAFF | TGTGCCAGCAGCACCGGGACAGGGACTAGCACTGAAGCTTTCTTT
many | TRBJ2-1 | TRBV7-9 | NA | CASSSEDSYNEQFF | TGTGCCAGCAGCTCCGAGGACAGTTACAATGAGCAGTTCTTC
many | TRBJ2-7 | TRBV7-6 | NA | CASSPISGTEEYF | TGTGCCAGCAGCCCGATTAGCGGGACAGAAGAGTACTTC
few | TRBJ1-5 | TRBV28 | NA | CASKSRGTGNQPQHF | TGTGCCAGCAAGAGCAGGGGTACGGGCAATCAGCCCCAGCATTTT
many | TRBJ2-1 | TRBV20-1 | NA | CSARSSGTLPYNEQFF | TGCAGTGCTAGGTCCTCCGGGACCCTCCCCTACAATGAGCAGTTCTTC
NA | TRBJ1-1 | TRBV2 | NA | CASSEARFGEAFF | TGTGCCAGCAGTGAAGCGCGTTTCGGGGAAGCTTTCTTT
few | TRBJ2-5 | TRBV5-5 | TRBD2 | CASSFPGLAGGQETQYF | TGTGCCAGCAGCTTTCCCGGACTAGCGGGGGGGCAAGAGACCCAGTACTTC
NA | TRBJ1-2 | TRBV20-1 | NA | CSAKGRENYGYTF | TGCAGTGCTAAAGGGAGGGAGAACTATGGCTACACCTTC
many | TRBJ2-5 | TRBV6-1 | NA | CASRPTGTGQETQYF | TGTGCCAGCAGGCCCACCGGGACGGGACAAGAGACCCAGTACTTC
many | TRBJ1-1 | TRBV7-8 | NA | CASSLQSNTEAFF | TGTGCCAGCAGCTTACAATCGAACACTGAAGCTTTCTTT
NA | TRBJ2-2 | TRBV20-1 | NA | CSARQGRANTGELFF | TGCAGTGCTAGACAGGGACGGGCGAACACCGGGGAGCTGTTTTTT
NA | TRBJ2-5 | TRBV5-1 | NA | CASSPGAQGSQEAQYF | TGCGCCAGCAGCCCCGGGGCGCAGGGATCGCAAGAGGCCCAGTACTTC
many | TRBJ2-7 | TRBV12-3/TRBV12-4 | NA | CASSQGELSGAYEQYF | TGTGCCAGCAGCCAAGGAGAGCTGTCGGGGGCCTACGAGCAGTACTTC
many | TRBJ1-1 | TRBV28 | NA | CASSLLPGSNTEAFF | TGTGCCAGCAGTTTATTGCCAGGGTCTAACACTGAAGCTTTCTTT
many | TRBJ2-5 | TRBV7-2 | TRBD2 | CASSLAWSGEGGETQYF | TGTGCCAGCAGCTTAGCGTGGAGCGGGGAGGGTGGAGAGACCCAGTACTTC
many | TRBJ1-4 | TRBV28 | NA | CASSLQSGIGEKLFF | TGTGCCAGCAGTTTACAATCAGGGATCGGAGAAAAACTGTTTTTT
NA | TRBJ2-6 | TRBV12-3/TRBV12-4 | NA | CASCKTGANVLTF | TGTGCCAGTTGTAAGACTGGGGCCAACGTCCTGACTTTC
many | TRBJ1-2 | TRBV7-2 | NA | CASSLVVGAGNYGYTF | TGTGCCAGCAGCTTAGTGGTTGGGGCAGGGAACTATGGCTACACCTTC
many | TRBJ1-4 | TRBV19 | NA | CASSIAATNEKLFF | TGTGCCAGTAGTATTGCTGCAACTAATGAAAAACTGTTTTTT
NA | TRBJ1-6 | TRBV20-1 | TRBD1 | CSASRRGLGNSPLHF | TGCAGTGCTAGTAGAAGGGGGCTCGGAAATTCACCCCTCCACTTT
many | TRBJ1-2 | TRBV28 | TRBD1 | CASSLMAGGDGYTF | TGTGCCAGCAGTTTAATGGCAGGGGGCGACGGCTACACCTTC
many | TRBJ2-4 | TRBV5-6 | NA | CASSHGRPGNIQYF | TGTGCCAGCAGCCACGGAAGGCCGGGAAACATTCAGTACTTC
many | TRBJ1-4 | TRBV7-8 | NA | CASSLDGGRNEKLFF | TGTGCCAGCAGCTTAGATGGGGGGCGGAATGAAAAACTGTTTTTT
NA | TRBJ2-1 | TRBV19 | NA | CASSIAGFNNEQFF | TGTGCCAGTAGTATAGCGGGGTTCAACAATGAGCAGTTCTTC
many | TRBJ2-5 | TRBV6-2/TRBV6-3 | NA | CASRGTSQETQYF | TGTGCCAGCAGAGGGACCTCCCAAGAGACCCAGTACTTC
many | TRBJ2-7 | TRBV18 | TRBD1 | CASSRDSAYEQYF | TGTGCCAGCTCCCGGGACAGCGCCTACGAGCAGTACTTC
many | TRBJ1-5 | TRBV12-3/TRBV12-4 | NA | CASSPARVGNQPQHF | TGTGCCAGCAGCCCCGCTCGGGTGGGCAATCAGCCCCAGCATTTT
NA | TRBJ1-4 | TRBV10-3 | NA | CAISSRGSATNEKLFF | TGTGCCATCAGTTCAAGGGGTTCGGCAACTAATGAAAAACTGTTTTTT
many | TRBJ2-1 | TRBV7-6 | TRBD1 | CASSWTPQGANEQFF | TGTGCCAGCAGCTGGACCCCACAGGGGGCGAATGAGCAGTTCTTC
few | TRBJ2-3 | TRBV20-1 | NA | CSARDDLVPDTQYF | TGCAGTGCTAGAGATGATCTAGTTCCAGATACGCAGTATTTT
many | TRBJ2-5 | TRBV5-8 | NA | CASSLVVGASGETQYF | TGTGCCAGCAGCTTGGTGGTGGGGGCGTCGGGCGAGACCCAGTACTTC
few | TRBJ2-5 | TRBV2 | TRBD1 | CASRTGQGVETQYF | TGTGCCAGCCGCACCGGCCAGGGGGTCGAGACCCAGTACTTC
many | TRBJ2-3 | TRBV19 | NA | CASSMQGYTDTQYF | TGTGCCAGTAGTATGCAGGGCTACACAGATACGCAGTATTTT
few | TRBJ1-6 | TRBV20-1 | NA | CSVSLLGQNNSPLHF | TGCAGTGTAAGCTTACTTGGACAGAATAATTCACCCCTCCACTTT
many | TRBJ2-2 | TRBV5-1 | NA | CASSLATENTGELFF | TGCGCCAGCAGCTTAGCTACAGAGAACACCGGGGAGCTGTTTTTT
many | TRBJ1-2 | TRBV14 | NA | CASSSGSRYTF | TGTGCCAGCAGCAGCGGATCAAGGTACACCTTC
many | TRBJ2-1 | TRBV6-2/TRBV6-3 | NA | CASSLRQNNEQFF | TGTGCCAGCAGTCTCCGACAGAACAATGAGCAGTTCTTC